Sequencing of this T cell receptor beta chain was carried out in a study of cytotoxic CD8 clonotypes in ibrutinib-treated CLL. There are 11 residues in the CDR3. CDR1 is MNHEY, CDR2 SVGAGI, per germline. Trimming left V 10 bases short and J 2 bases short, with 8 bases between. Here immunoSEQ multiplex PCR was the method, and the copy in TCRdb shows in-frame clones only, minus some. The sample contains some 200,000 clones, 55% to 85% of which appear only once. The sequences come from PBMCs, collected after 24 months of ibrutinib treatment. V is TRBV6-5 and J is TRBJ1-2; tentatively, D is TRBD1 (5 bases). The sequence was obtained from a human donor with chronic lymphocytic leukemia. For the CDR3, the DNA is TGTGCCACCAGACAGAACTATGGCTACACCTTC. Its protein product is CATRQNYGYTF.